The T cell receptor (beta chain) described here comes from a study of shared clonotypes between healthy human individuals. About the study: Per donor, three plates held CD4 naive cells, three held CD4 memory, two held CD8 naive and one held CD8 memory. Whole-study results and caveats: It was only blood that was sampled, and tissue repertoires likely differ.

The CDR3 loop spans 13 amino acids. Trimming at V came to 7 bases and at J to 6 bases, leaving 7 bases not matched to a gene. From germline, CDR1 is SQVTM and CDR2 ANQGSEA. Memory CD4+ cells were the fraction left after CD45RA+ naive selection. The assay was immunoSEQ multiplex PCR, and TCRdb's table has in-frame clones only and misses some. The sample contains roughly 1,500,000 clones, 98% of which appear only once. Turning to this clone: What it binds is unknown.

This TCR was sampled from a man in his thirties or forties in good health. The sequencing sample was made of naive CD4+ T cells sorted from blood. Subset denoted: CD45RA+ positively selected. J is TRBJ2-3 and V is TRBV29-1, with TRBD2 identical over 10 bases. Here the CDR3 reads CSAVGLADDTQYF. As DNA, the CDR3 is TGCAGCGCTGTTGGACTAGCGGACGATACGCAGTATTTT.